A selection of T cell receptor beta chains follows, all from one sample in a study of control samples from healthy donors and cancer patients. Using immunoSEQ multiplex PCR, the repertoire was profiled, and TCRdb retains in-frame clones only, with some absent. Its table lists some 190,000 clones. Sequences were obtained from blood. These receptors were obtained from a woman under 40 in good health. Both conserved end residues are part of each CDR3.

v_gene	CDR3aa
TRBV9	CASSVAGALYNEQFF
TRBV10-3	CAISRRQGARMNTEAFF
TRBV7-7	CASSSGLAGGQETQYF
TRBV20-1	CSATAGQPQHF
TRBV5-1	CASSSTGGLGTEAFF
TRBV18	CASSPGTGDNSNQPQHF
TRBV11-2	CASSLASGPYNEQFF
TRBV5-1	CASSLVGASTEAFF
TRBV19	CASSTGLAGLGIYEQYF
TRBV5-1	CASSLVPREDSPLHF
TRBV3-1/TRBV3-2	CASSQDDRPVFGYTF
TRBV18	CASSPLLDGSGELFF
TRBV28	CASSPLGLRGAKETQYF
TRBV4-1	CASSIAGGYNSPLHF
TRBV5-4	CASREKTGVSEQFF
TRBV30	CAWRLINEQFF
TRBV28	CASSLPQGPEKLFF
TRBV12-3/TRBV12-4	CASTMYSNQPQHF
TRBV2	CASSALTVGDTQYF
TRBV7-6	CASSLGSRGRGSDTQYF
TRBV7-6	CASSYGEETGNYEQYF
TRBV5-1	CASSPTVDFNYGYTF
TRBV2	CASSEQHSRGRASNEKLFF
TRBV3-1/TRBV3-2	CASSPNRQFQETQYF
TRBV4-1	CASSQEAGQGFSVAGELFF
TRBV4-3	CASSQDKDGAWGSSYNSPLHF
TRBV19	CASRKGTNTEAFF
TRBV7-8	CASTAESSYNSPLHF
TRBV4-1	CASSQGAWRLTDTQYF
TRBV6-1	CASSEDYRDSPLHF
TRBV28	CASSFSGSLPGRPQHF
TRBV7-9	CASSSRDREDTGELFF
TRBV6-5	CASRTGQGVNRAFF
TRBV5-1	CASSLLVGGGQPQHF
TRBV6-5	CASSPGGWARYGYTF
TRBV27	CASNKDRATYEQYF
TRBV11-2	CASGKEGLPYEQYF
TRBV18	CASSGDSGGYTF